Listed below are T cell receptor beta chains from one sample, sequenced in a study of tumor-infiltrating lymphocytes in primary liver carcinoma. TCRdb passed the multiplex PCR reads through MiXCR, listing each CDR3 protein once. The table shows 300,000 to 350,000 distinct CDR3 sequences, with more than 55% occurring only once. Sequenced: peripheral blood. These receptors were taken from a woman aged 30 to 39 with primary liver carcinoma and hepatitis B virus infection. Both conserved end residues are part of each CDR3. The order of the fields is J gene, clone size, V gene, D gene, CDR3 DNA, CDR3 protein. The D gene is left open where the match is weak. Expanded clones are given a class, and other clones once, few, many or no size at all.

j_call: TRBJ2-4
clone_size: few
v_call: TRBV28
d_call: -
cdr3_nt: TGTGCCAGCAGGGGAGGAGGACGAAACATTCAGTACTTC
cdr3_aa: CASRGGGRNIQYF

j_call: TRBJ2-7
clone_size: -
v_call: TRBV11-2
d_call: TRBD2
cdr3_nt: TGTACCAGCAGCTGGACCAGCGGGACTGGGGAGCAGTACTTC
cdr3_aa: CTSSWTSGTGEQYF

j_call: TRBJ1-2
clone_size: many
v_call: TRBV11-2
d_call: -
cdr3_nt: TGTGCCAGCAGCCCACCCTTGACGAACTATGGCTACACCTTC
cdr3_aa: CASSPPLTNYGYTF

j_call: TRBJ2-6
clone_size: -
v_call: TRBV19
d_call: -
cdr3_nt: TGTGCCAGTAGTATAATGCGGGGGCGATCCTCTGGGGCCAACGTCCTGGCTTTC
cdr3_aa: CASSIMRGRSSGANVLAF

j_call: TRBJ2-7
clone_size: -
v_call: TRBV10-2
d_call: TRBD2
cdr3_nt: TGCGCCAGCAGTCAACTAGCGGGGGGCGGGGACGAGCAGTATTTC
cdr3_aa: CASSQLAGGGDEQYF

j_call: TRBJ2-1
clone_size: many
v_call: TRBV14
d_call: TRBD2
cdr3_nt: TGTGCCAGCAGCCACCTAACGGGACTAGAAAACAATGAGCAGTTCTTC
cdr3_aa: CASSHLTGLENNEQFF

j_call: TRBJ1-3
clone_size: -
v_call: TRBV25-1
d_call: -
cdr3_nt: TGTGCCAGCAGGGGGTCAGGGGCCTCTGGAAACACCATATATTTT
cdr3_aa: CASRGSGASGNTIYF

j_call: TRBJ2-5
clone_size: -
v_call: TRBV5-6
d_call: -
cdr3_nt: TGTGCCAGCAGCCAGACCAGCCGCGAGACCCAGCACTTC
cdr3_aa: CASSQTSRETQHF

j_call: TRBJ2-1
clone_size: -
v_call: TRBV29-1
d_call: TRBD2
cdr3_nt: TGCAGCGTTCCCGGGACTAGCGGCTACAATGAGCAGTTCTTC
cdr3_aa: CSVPGTSGYNEQFF

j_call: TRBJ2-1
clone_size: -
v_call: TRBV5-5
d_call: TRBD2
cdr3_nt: TGTGCCAGCAGCCTCACTAGCGGGAGTCACAATGAGCAGTTCTTC
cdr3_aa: CASSLTSGSHNEQFF

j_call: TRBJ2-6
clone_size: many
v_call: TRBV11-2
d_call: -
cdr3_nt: TGTGCCAGCAGCTTAGATTCGGGATCTGGGGCCAACGTCCTGACTTTC
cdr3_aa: CASSLDSGSGANVLTF

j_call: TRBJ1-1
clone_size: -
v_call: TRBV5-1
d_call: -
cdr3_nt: TGCGCCAGCGCCCAGATAGGGCGGTTGGGCACTGAAGCTTTCTTT
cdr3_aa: CASAQIGRLGTEAFF

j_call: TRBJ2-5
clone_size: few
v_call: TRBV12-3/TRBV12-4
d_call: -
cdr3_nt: TGTGCCAGCATGACCCGATCCCAAGAGACCCAGTACTTC
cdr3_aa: CASMTRSQETQYF

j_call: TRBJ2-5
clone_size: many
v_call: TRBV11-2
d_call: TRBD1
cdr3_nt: TGTGCCAGCAGCTCCCCCCGGACAGGGCGTTCCGCCCAAGAGACCCAGTACTTC
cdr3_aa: CASSSPRTGRSAQETQYF

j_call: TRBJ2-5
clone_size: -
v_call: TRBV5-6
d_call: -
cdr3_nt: TGTGCCAGCAGCCGTGGGACGGCTAAAGAGACCCAGTACTTC
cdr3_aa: CASSRGTAKETQYF

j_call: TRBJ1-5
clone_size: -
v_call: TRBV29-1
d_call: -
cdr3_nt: TGCAGCGTTCAGATGGGGGCTCGGGGGCAGCCCCAGCATTTT
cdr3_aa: CSVQMGARGQPQHF

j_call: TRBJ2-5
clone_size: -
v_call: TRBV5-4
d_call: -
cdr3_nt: TGTGCCAGCAGCTGGGGGGGCACCCAAGAGACCCAGTACTTC
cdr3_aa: CASSWGGTQETQYF

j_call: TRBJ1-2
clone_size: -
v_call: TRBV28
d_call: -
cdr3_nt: TGTGCCAGCACCCTGGCGGGGGCGGACTATGGCTACACCTTC
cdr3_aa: CASTLAGADYGYTF

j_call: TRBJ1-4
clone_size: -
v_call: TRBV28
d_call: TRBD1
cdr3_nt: TGTGCCAGCAGTCCCATCCTCGAACAGGGGAAGACCCGTGTTGTTAATGAAAAACTGTTTTTC
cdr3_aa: CASSPILEQGKTRVVNEKLFF

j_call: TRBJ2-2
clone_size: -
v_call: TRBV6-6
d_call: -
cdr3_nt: TGTGCCAGCACCCAACTAGGGGGGGGATACACCGGGGAGCTGTTTTTT
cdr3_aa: CASTQLGGGYTGELFF

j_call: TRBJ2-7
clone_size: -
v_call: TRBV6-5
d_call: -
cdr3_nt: TGTGCCAGCAGTTATACAGGGAAGCAGTACTTC
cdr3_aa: CASSYTGKQYF

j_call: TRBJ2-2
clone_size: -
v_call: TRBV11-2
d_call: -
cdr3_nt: TGTGCCAGCATGTCAAACAGGAAGGCCGGGGAACTGTTTTTT
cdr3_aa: CASMSNRKAGELFF

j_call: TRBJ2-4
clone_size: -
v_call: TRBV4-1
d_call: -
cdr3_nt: TGCGCCAGCAGCCTACGGGCCGAGGGCCCCATAGACATTCAGTACTTC
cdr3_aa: CASSLRAEGPIDIQYF

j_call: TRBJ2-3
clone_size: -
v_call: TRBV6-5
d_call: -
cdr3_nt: TGTGCCAGCAACAAAGCGGAAGGGAGAACAGATACGCAGTATTTT
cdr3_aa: CASNKAEGRTDTQYF

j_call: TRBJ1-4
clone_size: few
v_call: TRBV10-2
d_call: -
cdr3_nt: TGCGCCCACATACCTTTGGGAAATGAAAAACTGTTTTTT
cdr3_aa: CAHIPLGNEKLFF

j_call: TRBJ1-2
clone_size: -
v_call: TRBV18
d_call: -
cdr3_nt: TGTGCCAGCTCACAACAGGGTGGCCATGGCTACACCTTC
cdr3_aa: CASSQQGGHGYTF

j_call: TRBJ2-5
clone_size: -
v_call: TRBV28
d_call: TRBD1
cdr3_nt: TGTGCCAGCAGCCCGGGGACAGGGGGCGTAGAGACCCAGTACTTC
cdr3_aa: CASSPGTGGVETQYF

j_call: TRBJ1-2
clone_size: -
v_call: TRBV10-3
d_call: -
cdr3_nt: TGTGCCAGCGGCCCGGACCCCTATGGCTACACCTTC
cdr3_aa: CASGPDPYGYTF

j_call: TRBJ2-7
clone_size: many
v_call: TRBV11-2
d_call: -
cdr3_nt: TGTGCCAGCAGCTTTCACCGGACAGCTACCAACGAGCAGTACTTC
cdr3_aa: CASSFHRTATNEQYF

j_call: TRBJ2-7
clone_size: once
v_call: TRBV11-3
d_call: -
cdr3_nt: TGTGCCAGCGGCCTTCAACTAACGGGCTACGAGCAGTACTTC
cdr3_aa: CASGLQLTGYEQYF

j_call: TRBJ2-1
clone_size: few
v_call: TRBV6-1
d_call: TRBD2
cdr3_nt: TGTGCCAGCAGTTATAGCGGGAAGGCGCAGTTCTTC
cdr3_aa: CASSYSGKAQFF

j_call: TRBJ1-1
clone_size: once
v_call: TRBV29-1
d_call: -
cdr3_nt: TGCAGCGCTCAGAGCCAGAAGAACTCTGAAGCTTTCTTT
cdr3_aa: CSAQSQKNSEAFF

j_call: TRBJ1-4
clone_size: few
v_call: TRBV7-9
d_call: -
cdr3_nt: TGTGCCAGCAGCCCCGACGAAAAACTGTTTTTT
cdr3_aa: CASSPDEKLFF

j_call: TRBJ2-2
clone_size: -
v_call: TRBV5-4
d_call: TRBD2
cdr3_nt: TGTGCCAGTAGCCCGACCACACTAGCGGGAGGGGAAACCGGGGAGCTGTTTTTT
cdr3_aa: CASSPTTLAGGETGELFF

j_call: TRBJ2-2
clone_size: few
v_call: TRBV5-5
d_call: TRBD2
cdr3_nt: TGTGCCAGCAGCAGCGGGAGAGACACCGGGGAGCTGTTTTTT
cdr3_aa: CASSSGRDTGELFF

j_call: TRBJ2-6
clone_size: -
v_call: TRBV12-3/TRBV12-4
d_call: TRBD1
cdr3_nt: TGTGCCAGCAGCTTAAAGGGGAGGACAGGGGTCCGCCCTGGGGTCAACGTCCTGACTTTC
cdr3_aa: CASSLKGRTGVRPGVNVLTF

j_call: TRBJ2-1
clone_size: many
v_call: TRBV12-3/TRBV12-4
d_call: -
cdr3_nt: TGTGCCAGCAGTGAACCCGGGACGGTACGACACAATGAGCAGTTCTTC
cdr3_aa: CASSEPGTVRHNEQFF

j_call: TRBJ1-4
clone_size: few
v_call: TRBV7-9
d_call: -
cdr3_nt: TGTGCCAGCAGCCAGCAGAGCGGGCAGAATGAAAAACTGTTTTTT
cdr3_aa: CASSQQSGQNEKLFF

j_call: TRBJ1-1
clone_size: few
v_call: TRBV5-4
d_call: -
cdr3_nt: TGTGCGTCTGGGGGGCCCTCTGAGGGGACTGAAGCTTTCTTT
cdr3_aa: CASGGPSEGTEAFF

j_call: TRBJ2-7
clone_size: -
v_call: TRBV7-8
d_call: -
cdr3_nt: TGTGCCAACAGCTTAGGAGGTGGGACAAGACCCTACGAGCAGTACTTC
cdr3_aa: CANSLGGGTRPYEQYF

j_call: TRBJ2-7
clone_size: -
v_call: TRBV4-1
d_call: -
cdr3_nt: TGCGTCAGCAGCCAGTTAGATTCCGGGACTGTCTACGAGCAGTACTTC
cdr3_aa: CVSSQLDSGTVYEQYF

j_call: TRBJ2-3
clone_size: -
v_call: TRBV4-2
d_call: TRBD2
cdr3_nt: TGTGCCAGCAGCCCCGGGAGCGGGAGAACAGATACGCAGTATTTT
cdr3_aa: CASSPGSGRTDTQYF

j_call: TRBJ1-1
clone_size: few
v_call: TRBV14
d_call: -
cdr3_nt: TGTGCCAGCAGCCAAACCGACAGTAGGCGTAACACTGAAGCTTTCTTT
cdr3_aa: CASSQTDSRRNTEAFF

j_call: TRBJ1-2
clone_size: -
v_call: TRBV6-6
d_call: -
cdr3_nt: TGTGCCAGCAGTTACTCCGGGGGGGGGGTAAATGTCTATGGCTACACCTTC
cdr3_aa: CASSYSGGGVNVYGYTF

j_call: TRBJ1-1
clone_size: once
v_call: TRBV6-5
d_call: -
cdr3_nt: TGTGCCAGCAGTTACGGTACAGTTCAAGGTTACATTGAAGCTTTCTTT
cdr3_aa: CASSYGTVQGYIEAFF

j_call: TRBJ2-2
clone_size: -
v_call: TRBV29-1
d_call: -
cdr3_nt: -
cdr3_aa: CSVEGGLAGTGSCFF

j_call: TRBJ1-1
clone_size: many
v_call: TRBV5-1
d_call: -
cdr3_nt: TGCGCCAGCAGCTTGGATCTCAGGACTGAAGCTTTCTTT
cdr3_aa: CASSLDLRTEAFF

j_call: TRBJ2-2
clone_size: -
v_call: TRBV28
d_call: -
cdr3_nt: TGTGCCAGCAGTTTAAAAGGGGAGCTGTTTTTT
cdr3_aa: CASSLKGELFF

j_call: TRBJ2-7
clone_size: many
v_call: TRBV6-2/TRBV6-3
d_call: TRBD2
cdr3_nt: TGTGCCAGCAGTTACAGGGCTAGCGGGAGGAACGAGCAGTACTTC
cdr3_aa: CASSYRASGRNEQYF

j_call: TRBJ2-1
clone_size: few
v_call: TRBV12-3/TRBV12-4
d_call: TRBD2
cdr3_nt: TGTGCCAGCAGCTTACTAGCGGGAGCGGGCAATGAGCAGTTCTTC
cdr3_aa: CASSLLAGAGNEQFF

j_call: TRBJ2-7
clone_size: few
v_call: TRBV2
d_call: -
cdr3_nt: TGTGCCAGCAGCGCATACGGAGAGCAGTACTTC
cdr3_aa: CASSAYGEQYF

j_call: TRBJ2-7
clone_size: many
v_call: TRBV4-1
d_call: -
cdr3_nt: TGCGCCAGCAGCCCTTCCGGGGGTGGCGACGAGCAGTACTTC
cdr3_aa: CASSPSGGGDEQYF

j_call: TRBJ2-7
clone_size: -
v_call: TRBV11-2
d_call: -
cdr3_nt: TGTGCCAGCAGCTCCCCGGGCTCTCGTGGCGAGCACTACTTC
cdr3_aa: CASSSPGSRGEHYF